This T cell receptor (beta chain) was documented in a study of T cell clonality in common variable immunodeficiency. Study findings and constraints: CVID subjects showed higher TCRbeta clonality than healthy controls. CVID patient heterogeneity limited repertoire-clinical complication correlations. Shared TCRbeta clones were fewer between CVID subjects than controls.

Trimming cost V 3 bases and J 7 bases; bases outside gene matches: 4. The germline V gene has CDR1 SGHNT and CDR2 YYREEE (reference sequence). The CDR3 contains 14 residues. This clone was detected ten times or more. Antigen unknown. The read comes to an end 3 residues before the CDR3 does, leaving the germline J gene to fill in the end. Blood samples were heparinized, about 5 to 9 ml per donor. Clones were read by immunoSEQ multiplex PCR, and TCRdb kept only the in-frame ones, dropping some. The sample contains 57,000 or so clones, none of them singletons. Sequenced material: peripheral blood mononuclear cells. This receptor was obtained from a person between 18 and 69 years old in good health. The rearrangement links TRBV5-4 to TRBJ2-1; 10 bases are a match to TRBD1. CDR3 sequence reads: CASSWGTGENEQFF. The DNA read from the CDR3 is TGTGCCAGCAGCTGGGGGACAGGGGAGAATGAG.